This T cell receptor beta chain was sequenced for a study of vaccination effects on CD4 cells after COVID-19. Study observations and caveats: The study dataset contains few convalescent patients and includes no early post-infection timepoints.

Scientists isolated CD4+ T cells after a roughly 10-day culture period ended. Turning to this clone: Its antigen is undetermined.

TCRdb keeps only in-frame clones here, not all; method: immunoSEQ multiplex PCR. Found here are about 46,000 clones, about 74% of them singletons; the top ten hold roughly 7.8%. The CDR3 has 13 residues. Germline values: CDR1 LNHDA, CDR2 SQIVND (reference sequence). V was trimmed by 5 bases and J by 8 bases, leaving 10 bases between them. This material consisted of CD4+ T cells from PBMCs cultured without peptide, taken before COVID-19 vaccination. The chain uses TRBV19 and TRBJ1-6; D remains unclear. This clonotype was sampled from a human donor who had a prior SARS-CoV-2 infection. CDR3: CASSPGDDSPLHF. CDR3 coding DNA: TGTGCCAGTAGTCCTGGGGATGATTCACCCCTCCACTTT.